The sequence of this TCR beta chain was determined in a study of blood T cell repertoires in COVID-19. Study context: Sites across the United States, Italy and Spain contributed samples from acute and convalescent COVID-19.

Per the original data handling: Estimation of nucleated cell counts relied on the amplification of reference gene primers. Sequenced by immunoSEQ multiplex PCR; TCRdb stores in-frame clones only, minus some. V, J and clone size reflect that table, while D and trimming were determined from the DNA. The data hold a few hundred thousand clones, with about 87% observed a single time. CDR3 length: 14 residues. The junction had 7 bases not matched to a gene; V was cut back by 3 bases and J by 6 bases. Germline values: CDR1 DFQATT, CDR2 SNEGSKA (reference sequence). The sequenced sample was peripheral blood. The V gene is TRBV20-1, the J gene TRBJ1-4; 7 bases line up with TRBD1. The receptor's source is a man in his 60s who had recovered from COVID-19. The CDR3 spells CSASVGQDDEKLFF. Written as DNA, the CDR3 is TGCAGTGCTAGTGTTGGACAGGACGATGAAAAACTGTTTTTT.